Below, 18 T cell receptor beta chains from the same sample are listed, as sequenced in a study of cytomegalovirus exposure and HLA in healthy donors. PCR was performed using 60 Vbeta and 13 Jbeta primers. Produced via immunoSEQ multiplex PCR; TCRdb's table is partial and in-frame only. The record lists 200,000 to 250,000 clones, of which the ten most abundant hold approximately 1%. The source material was PBMCs. These TCRs come from a woman in her twenties or thirties in good health and CMV-seropositive.

The chain employs TRBV5-1 and TRBJ2-7, with a possible D match to TRBD2 (7 bases). The V end was cut by 4 bases, the J end by 5 bases, with 22 bases between. The CDR3 contains 16 residues. Looked up from germline, CDR1 is SGHRS and CDR2 is YFSETQ. The CDR3 coding sequence is TGCGCCAGCAGCCTCGGGGGGCTACCACTGGTCCACGAGCAGTACTTC. Encoded protein: CASSLGGLPLVHEQYF.

The chain recombines TRBV19 with TRBJ1-5; TRBD1 matches 9 bases. CDR1 is LNHDA and CDR2 is SQIVND in the germline V gene (reference sequence). CDR3 length: 17 amino acids. Trimming at V came to 7 bases and at J to 7 bases, leaving 17 bases not matched to a gene. The CDR3 DNA reads TGTGCCAGTACCAACAGTCCCGGGACAGGGATCGAGCAGCCCCAGCATTTT. Protein sequence: CASTNSPGTGIEQPQHF.

V usage is TRBV27 and J usage is TRBJ2-7; 7 bases align to TRBD2. CDR1 is MNHEY and CDR2 is SMNVEV in the germline V gene (reference sequence). This CDR3 spans 13 amino acids. The J segment lost 0 bases and the V segment lost 6 bases, leaving 2 bases of the junction unmatched. The CDR3: CASSPGGSYEQYF. The CDR3 nucleotides read TGTGCCAGCAGCCCGGGGGGCTCCTACGAGCAGTACTTC.

Written as DNA, the CDR3 is TGTGCCAGCAGCTTACATCTAAGGGGACTGTTTTTT. Its translation: CASSLHLRGLFF. The rearrangement uses TRBV7-2 and TRBJ1-4, with D possibly TRBD1 on 5 matching bases. Germline V lookup: CDR1 SGHTA, CDR2 FQGNSA. Trimming removed 2 bases from V and 13 bases from J, with 11 bases in between. CDR3 length equals 12 residues.

V is TRBV27 and J is TRBJ2-1; 10 bases are a match to TRBD2. This CDR3 region has 13 residues. Germline values: CDR1 MNHEY, CDR2 SMNVEV (reference sequence). V lost 6 bases, J lost 12 bases, and 8 bases stayed unmatched. CDR3 region: CASSLVAGGGQFF. In DNA form, the CDR3 reads TGTGCCAGCAGCTTAGTAGCGGGGGGAGGGCAGTTCTTC.

The chain carries TRBV27 and TRBJ1-1; D remains ambiguous. The CDR3 length is 10 residues. Germline lookup yields CDR1 MNHEY and CDR2 SMNVEV (reference sequence). V was shortened by 7 bases and J by 5 bases, with 5 bases between the two germline ends. DNA for the CDR3: TGTGCCAGCACCCTAACTGAAGCTTTCTTT. Translating gives CASTLTEAFF.

The chain employs TRBV2 and TRBJ1-2; D gene unclear. Trimming left V 5 bases short and J 8 bases short, with 9 bases between. The germline V gene has CDR1 SNHLY and CDR2 FYNNEI. There are 11 residues in the CDR3. The DNA for the CDR3 is TGTGCCAGCAGTCTCGAGTTCGGCTACACCTTC. It is translated as CASSLEFGYTF.

V and J are TRBV7-7 and TRBJ2-3, with 7 bases aligning to TRBD2. The CDR3 is 15 amino acids. Germline values: CDR1 SSHAT, CDR2 FNYEAQ (reference sequence). The V gene end was trimmed by 1 base and the J gene end by 6 bases; junction bases not matched to a gene: 7. CDR3 bases: TGTGCCAGCAGCTTAGACTCGGCTAGCGGTGATACGCAGTATTTT. As protein: CASSLDSASGDTQYF.

This chain uses TRBV28 with TRBJ2-3; D may be TRBD2 (5 bases). This CDR3 contains 15 residues. Germline CDR1 and CDR2: MDHEN and SYDVKM. V was clipped by 5 bases and J by 1 base, with 13 bases between them. DNA for the CDR3: TGTGCCAGCAGTGCCCAGTGGGGAGGCACAGATACGCAGTATTTT. This gives the protein CASSAQWGGTDTQYF.

The chain is built from TRBV19 and TRBJ1-2; the D is unclear. The CDR3 has 14 residues. Trimming pared 0 bases from V and 6 bases from J, leaving 11 bases between. Germline values: CDR1 LNHDA, CDR2 SQIVND (reference sequence). CDR3 residues: CASSIDVRVHGYTF. The DNA of the CDR3 is TGTGCCAGTAGTATAGATGTCCGGGTCCATGGCTACACCTTC. The complete variable domain, with remaining parts taken from reference TRBV19 and TRBJ1-2, reads DGGITQSPKYLFRKEGQNVTLSCEQNLNHDAMYWYRQDPGQGLRLIYYSQIVNDFQKGDIAEGYSVSREKKESFPLTVTSAQKNPTAFYLCASSIDVRVHGYTFGSGTRLTVV.

V is TRBV5-6 and J is TRBJ1-1; TRBD1 agrees at 8 bases. Germline-derived CDR1 and CDR2 are SGHDT and YYEEEE. The CDR3 is made up of 15 amino acids. V lost 4 bases and J lost 1; bases outside the gene matches: 6. The CDR3 region has the DNA TGTGCCAGCAGCGTTGGACAGGGAAGGAACACTGAAGCTTTCTTT. This codes for CASSVGQGRNTEAFF.

The chain joins TRBV6-5 to TRBJ2-7, with 7 bases fitting TRBD1. The ends lost 6 bases at V and 4 bases at J; junction bases unmatched: 0. The CDR3 is 11 amino acids. The V gene's germline CDR1 is MNHEY and CDR2 SVGAGI. DNA for the CDR3: TGTGCCAGCAGACAGGGGTACGAGCAGTACTTC. This encodes CASRQGYEQYF.

The J gene is TRBJ2-1, the V gene TRBV5-1; 7 nucleotides agree with TRBD2. CDR1 and CDR2 from the germline V gene are SGHRS and YFSETQ. CDR3 length: 15 residues. The trim removed 6 bases at V and 3 bases at J, leaving 9 bases unmatched. The CDR3 coding sequence is TGCGCCAGCACCCCAACTAGCGCCGACTACAATGAGCAGTTCTTC. This encodes CASTPTSADYNEQFF.

With regard to this clone: Other DNA sequences in the sample encode the same CDR3. The rearrangement joins TRBV5-4 to TRBJ2-1; perhaps TRBD2 as D (7 bases). The V gene's germline CDR1 is SGHNT and CDR2 YYREEE (reference sequence). The CDR3 extends over 14 amino acids. The V end was cut by 5 bases, the J end by 2 bases, with 11 bases between. The CDR3 nucleotides read TGTGCCAGCAGTGGGGGGGCGACCTACAATGAGCAGTTCTTC. This encodes CASSGGATYNEQFF.

The genes are TRBV10-3 and TRBJ1-1; 8 bases line up with TRBD1. The CDR3 covers 15 residues. Per germline, CDR1 ENHRY and CDR2 SYGVKD. Trimming removed 10 bases from V and 0 bases from J; junction bases left unmatched: 10. Here the CDR3 reads CATVRTGRLNTEAFF. As DNA, the CDR3 is TGTGCCACCGTCCGGACAGGGCGATTGAACACTGAAGCTTTCTTT.

The chain links TRBV6-4 to TRBJ2-7; D perhaps matches TRBD1 (6 bases). Per germline, CDR1 MRHNA and CDR2 SNTAGT. CDR3 size: 20 residues. V lost 2 bases, J lost 1 base, and 27 bases lay in between. DNA for the CDR3: TGTGCCAGCAGTGACGCTCACAGGGTAGGTTCACGCGGGTCGTCCTACGAGCAGTACTTC. Translation: CASSDAHRVGSRGSSYEQYF.

The genes are TRBV12-5 and TRBJ2-5, with D possibly matching TRBD1 (6 bases). CDR1 and CDR2 (germline): LGHNT, FRNRAP. The V and J ends lost 0 bases and 5 bases respectively, with 19 bases between them. The CDR3 sequence is 17 residues long. The CDR3 is CASGLVQFRGAGETQYF. CDR3 coding DNA: TGTGCTAGTGGTTTGGTACAATTCAGGGGCGCGGGTGAGACCCAGTACTTC.

The V and J genes are TRBV6-6 and TRBJ2-7; D call uncertain. The CDR3 is made up of 12 amino acids. CDR1 MNHNY and CDR2 SVGAGI come from the germline V gene (reference sequence). V lost 11 bases, J lost 1 base, and 12 bases lay in between. In DNA form, the CDR3 reads TGTGCCCCCCGTGGGCAGTCCTACGAGCAGTACTTC. It encodes CAPRGQSYEQYF.